This T cell receptor beta chain emerged from a study of blood T cell repertoires in COVID-19. Study background: Italy, Spain and the United States were the sources of the convalescent and acute COVID-19 samples.

Germline V gene data show CDR1 as KGHSH and CDR2 as LQKENI. Trimming removed 6 bases at V and 5 bases at J, with 13 bases between. The CDR3 contains 13 residues. In the authors' workflow: Amplified reference gene primers provided the basis for estimating nucleated cell counts. Repertoires were generated with immunoSEQ multiplex PCR, while TCRdb's copy carries only in-frame clones and drops some. That table supplies the V and J calls and clone size; D and trimming were determined from the DNA. The sample lists some 210,000 clones, approximately 80% occurring once. This receptor was taken from a man between 35 and 55 years old who had recovered from COVID-19. This rearrangement joins TRBV18 to TRBJ1-1; maybe TRBD1 (6 bases). Material for sequencing was PBMCs or T cells enriched from blood (not recorded which). Here the CDR3 DNA reads TGTGCCAGCTCTCGGGAAAGGGGGACTGAAGCTTTCTTT. The encoded protein is CASSRERGTEAFF.